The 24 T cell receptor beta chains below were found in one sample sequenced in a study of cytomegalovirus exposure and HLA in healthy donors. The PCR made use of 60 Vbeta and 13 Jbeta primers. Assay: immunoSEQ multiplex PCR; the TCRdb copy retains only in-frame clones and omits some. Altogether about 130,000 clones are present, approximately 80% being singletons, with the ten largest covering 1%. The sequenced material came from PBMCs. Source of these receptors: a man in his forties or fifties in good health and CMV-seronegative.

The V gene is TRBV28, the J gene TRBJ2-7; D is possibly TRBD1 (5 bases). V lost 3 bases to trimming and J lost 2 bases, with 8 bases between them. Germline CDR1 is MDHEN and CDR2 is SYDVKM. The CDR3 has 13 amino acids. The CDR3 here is CASSFGAAYEQYF. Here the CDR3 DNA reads TGTGCCAGCAGTTTTGGGGCAGCCTACGAGCAGTACTTC.

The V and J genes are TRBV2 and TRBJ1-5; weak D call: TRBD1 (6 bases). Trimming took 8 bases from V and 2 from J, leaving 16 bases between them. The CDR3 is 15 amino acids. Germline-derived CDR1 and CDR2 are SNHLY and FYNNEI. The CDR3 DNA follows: TGTGCCAGCGGTGGAGGGGGGGGCGGCAATCAGCCCCAGCATTTT. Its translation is CASGGGGGGNQPQHF.

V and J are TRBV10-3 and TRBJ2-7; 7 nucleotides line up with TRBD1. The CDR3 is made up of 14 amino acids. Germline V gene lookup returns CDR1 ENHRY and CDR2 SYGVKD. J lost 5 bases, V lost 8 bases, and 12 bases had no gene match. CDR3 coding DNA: TGTGCCATCGGTCTTGAACAGGGGTTCCACGAGCAGTACTTC. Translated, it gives CAIGLEQGFHEQYF.

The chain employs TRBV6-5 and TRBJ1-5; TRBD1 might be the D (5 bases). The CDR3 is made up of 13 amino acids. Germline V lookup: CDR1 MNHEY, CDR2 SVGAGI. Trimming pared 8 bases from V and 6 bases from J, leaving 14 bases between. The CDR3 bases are TGTGCCAGCGGGGCAGGGAGGTTTCAGCCCCAGCATTTT. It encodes CASGAGRFQPQHF.

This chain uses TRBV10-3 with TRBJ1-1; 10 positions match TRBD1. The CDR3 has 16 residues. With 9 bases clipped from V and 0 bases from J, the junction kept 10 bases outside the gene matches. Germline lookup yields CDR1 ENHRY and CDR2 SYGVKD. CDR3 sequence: CAMASDRGSMNTEAFF. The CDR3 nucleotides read TGTGCCATGGCATCGGACAGGGGGAGTATGAACACTGAAGCTTTCTTT.

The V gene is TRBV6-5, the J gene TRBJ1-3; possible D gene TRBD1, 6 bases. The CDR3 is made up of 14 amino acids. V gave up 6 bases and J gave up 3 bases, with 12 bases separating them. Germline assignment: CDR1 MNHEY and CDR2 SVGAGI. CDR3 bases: TGTGCCAGCAGCAGGGGTTCTGATGGAAACACCATATATTTT. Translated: CASSRGSDGNTIYF.

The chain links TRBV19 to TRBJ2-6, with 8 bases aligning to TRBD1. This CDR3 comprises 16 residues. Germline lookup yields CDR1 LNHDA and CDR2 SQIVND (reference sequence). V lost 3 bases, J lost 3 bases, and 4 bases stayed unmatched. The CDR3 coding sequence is TGTGCCAGTAGTATTCAGGGGGCAAGTGGGGCCAACGTCCTGACTTTC. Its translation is CASSIQGASGANVLTF.

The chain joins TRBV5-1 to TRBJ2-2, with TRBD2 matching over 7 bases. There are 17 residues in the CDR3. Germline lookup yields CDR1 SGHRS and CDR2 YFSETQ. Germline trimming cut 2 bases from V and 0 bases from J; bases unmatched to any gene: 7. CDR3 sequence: CASSFEASGSNTGELFF. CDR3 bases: TGCGCCAGCAGCTTCGAGGCTAGCGGATCGAACACCGGGGAGCTGTTTTTT.

CDR3 protein: CASSPSGGMKTQYF. The CDR3 bases are TGTGCCAGCAGCCCCAGCGGGGGGATGAAGACCCAGTACTTC. This chain links TRBV7-2 with TRBJ2-5; 9 bases match TRBD2. V shed 5 bases and J 6 bases; nucleotides not matched to a gene: 7. Germline V CDR1 and CDR2: SGHTA, FQGNSA. This CDR3 contains 14 residues.

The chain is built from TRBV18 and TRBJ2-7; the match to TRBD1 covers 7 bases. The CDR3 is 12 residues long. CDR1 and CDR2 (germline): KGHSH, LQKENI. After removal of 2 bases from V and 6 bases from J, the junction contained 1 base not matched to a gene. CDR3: CASSPNRGEQYF. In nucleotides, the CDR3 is TGTGCCAGCTCACCAAACAGGGGCGAGCAGTACTTC.

CDR3 DNA: TGTGCCTGGATCATAACCTATAACACTGAAGCTTTCTTT. Encoded protein: CAWIITYNTEAFF. The chain couples TRBV30 to TRBJ1-1; the D is unclear. Germline-derived CDR1 and CDR2 are GTSNPN and SVGIG (reference sequence). This CDR3 comprises 13 residues. With 4 bases removed from V and 2 bases from J, the gap between germline ends came to 11 bases.

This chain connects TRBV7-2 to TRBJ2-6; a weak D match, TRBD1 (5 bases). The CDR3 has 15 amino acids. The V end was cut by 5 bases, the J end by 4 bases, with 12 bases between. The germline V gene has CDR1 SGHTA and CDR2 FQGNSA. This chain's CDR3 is CASSNQGLGANVLTF. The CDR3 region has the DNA TGTGCCAGCAGCAATCAGGGTTTGGGGGCCAACGTCCTGACTTTC.

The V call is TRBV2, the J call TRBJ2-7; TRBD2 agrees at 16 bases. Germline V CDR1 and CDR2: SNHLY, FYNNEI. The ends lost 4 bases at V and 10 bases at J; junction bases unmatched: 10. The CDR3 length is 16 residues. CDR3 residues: CASSVDGTSGRASQYF. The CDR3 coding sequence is TGTGCCAGCAGTGTTGACGGGACTAGCGGGAGGGCCAGTCAGTACTTC.

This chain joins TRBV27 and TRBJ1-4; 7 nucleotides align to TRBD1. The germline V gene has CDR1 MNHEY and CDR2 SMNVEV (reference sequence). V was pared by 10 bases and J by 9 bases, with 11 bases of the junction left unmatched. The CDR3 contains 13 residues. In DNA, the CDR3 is TGTGCCACCTCAGTCGCGGGACAGAAAAAACTGTTTTTT. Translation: CATSVAGQKKLFF.

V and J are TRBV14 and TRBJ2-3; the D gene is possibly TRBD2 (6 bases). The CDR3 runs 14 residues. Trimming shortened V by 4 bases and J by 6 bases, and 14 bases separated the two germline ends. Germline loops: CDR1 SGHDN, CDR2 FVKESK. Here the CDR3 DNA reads TGTGCCAGCAGCCTTGGAGGGTGGCCGGATACGCAGTATTTT. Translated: CASSLGGWPDTQYF.

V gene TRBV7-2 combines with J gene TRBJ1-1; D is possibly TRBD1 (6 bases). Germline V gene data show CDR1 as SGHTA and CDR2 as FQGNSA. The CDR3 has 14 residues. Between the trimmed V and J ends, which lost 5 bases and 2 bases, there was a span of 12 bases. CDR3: CASSSQQGNTEAFF. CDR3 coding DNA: TGTGCCAGCAGCAGCCAACAGGGTAACACTGAAGCTTTCTTT.

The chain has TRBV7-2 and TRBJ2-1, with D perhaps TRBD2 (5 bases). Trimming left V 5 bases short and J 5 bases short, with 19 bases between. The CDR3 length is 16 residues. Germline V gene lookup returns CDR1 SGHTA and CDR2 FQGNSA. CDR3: CASSPMSGITHNEQFF. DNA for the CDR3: TGTGCCAGCAGCCCGATGAGCGGAATCACCCACAATGAGCAGTTCTTC.

The CDR3 is CASSLGGRGETQYF. DNA of the CDR3: TGCGCCAGCAGCTTGGGCGGGAGAGGGGAGACCCAGTACTTC. This chain connects TRBV5-1 to TRBJ2-5; 7 nucleotides match TRBD2. The V gene end was trimmed by 0 bases and the J gene end by 5 bases; junction bases not matched to a gene: 4. This CDR3 contains 14 residues. Germline V lookup: CDR1 SGHRS, CDR2 YFSETQ.

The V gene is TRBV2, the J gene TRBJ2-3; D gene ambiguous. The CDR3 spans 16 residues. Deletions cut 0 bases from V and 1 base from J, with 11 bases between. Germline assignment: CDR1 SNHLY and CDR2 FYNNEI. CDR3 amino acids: CASSEASPLGTDTQYF. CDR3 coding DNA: TGTGCCAGCAGTGAAGCCAGTCCCCTGGGCACAGATACGCAGTATTTT.

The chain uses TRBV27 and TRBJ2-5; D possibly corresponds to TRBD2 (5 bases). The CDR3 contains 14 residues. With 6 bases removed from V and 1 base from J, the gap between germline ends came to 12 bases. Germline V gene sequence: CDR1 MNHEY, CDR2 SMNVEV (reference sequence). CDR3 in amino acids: CASSPIEGQETQYF. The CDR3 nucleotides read TGTGCCAGCAGCCCTATTGAGGGCCAAGAGACCCAGTACTTC.

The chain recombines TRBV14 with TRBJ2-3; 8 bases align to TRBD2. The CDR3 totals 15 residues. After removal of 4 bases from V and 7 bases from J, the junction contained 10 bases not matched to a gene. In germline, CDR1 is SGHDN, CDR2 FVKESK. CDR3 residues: CASSPLSGGPNTQYF. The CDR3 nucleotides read TGTGCCAGCAGCCCTCTATCGGGAGGGCCTAATACGCAGTATTTT. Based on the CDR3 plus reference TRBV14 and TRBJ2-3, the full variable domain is EAGVTQFPSHSVIEKGQTVTLRCDPISGHDNLYWYRRVMGKEIKFLLHFVKESKQDESGMPNNRFLAERTGGTYSTLKVQPAELEDSGVYFCASSPLSGGPNTQYFGPGTRLTVL.

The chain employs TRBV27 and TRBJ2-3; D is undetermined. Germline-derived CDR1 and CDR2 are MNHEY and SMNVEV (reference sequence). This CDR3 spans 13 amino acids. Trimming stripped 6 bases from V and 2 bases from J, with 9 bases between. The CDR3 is CASRKTNTDTQYF. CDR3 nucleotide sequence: TGTGCCAGCAGAAAGACAAACACAGATACGCAGTATTTT.

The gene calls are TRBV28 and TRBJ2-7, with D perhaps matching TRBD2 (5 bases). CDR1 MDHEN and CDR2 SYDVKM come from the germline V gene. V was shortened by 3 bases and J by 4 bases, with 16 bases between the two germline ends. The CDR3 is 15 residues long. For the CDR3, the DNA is TGTGCCAGCAGTTTTGGGAGCGGACCTGTTTACGAGCAGTACTTC. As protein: CASSFGSGPVYEQYF.

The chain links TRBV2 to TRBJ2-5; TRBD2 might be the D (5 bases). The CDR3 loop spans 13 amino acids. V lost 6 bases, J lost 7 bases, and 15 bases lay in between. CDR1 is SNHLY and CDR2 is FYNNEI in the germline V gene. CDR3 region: CASRGELKGTQYF. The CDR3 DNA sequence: TGTGCCAGCAGGGGAGAACTTAAGGGGACCCAGTACTTC.